One sample yielded the 14 T cell receptor beta chains listed below, sequenced in a study of cytomegalovirus exposure and HLA in healthy donors. PCR primers comprised 60 Vbeta and 13 Jbeta primers. The data were produced by immunoSEQ multiplex PCR, yet TCRdb's version contains in-frame clones alone and is incomplete. Counted here are roughly 190,000 clones, less than 80% occurring once; the ten biggest clones make up around 2.9%. Sequences were obtained from PBMCs. The receptor source for this set is a man aged 40-55 years in good health and CMV-seronegative.

About this clone itself: At one of its ends the junction is not consistent with the germline gene, which may arise from a read error. The CDR3 protein is CASSIGGGGTGEPFF. The CDR3 nucleotides read TGTGCCAGTAGTATCGGGGGAGGTGGAACCGGGGAGCCGTTTTTT. The rearrangement joins TRBV19 to TRBJ2-2; a possible D gene is TRBD2 (6 bases). The CDR3 has 15 amino acids. Per the germline V gene, CDR1 is LNHDA and CDR2 is SQIVND (reference sequence).

This clone was seen just once. CDR3 bases: TGTGCCAGCAGAACGTTACGGGGTGACAATGAGCAGTTCTTC. The encoded protein is CASRTLRGDNEQFF. The chain is built from TRBV27 and TRBJ2-1, with D tentatively TRBD2 (5 bases). The germline V gene encodes CDR1 MNHEY and CDR2 SMNVEV (reference sequence). Trimming left V 6 bases short and J 5 bases short, with 14 bases between. This CDR3 has 14 amino acids.

This clone was detected only a few times. The rearrangement uses TRBV7-3 and TRBJ2-2, with D possibly TRBD1 on 5 matching bases. CDR3 length: 16 residues. V gave up 5 bases and J gave up 4 bases, with 17 bases separating them. CDR1 and CDR2 from the germline V gene are SGHTA and FQGTGA. CDR3: CASSIRPAQGTGELFF. The CDR3 DNA follows: TGTGCCAGCAGCATTAGACCCGCTCAGGGCACCGGGGAGCTGTTTTTT.

Details on this clone: The junction departs from the called germline gene at one end, perhaps through a read error. V gene TRBV5-4 combines with J gene TRBJ2-2; D possibly corresponds to TRBD1 (7 bases). Germline loops: CDR1 SGHNT, CDR2 YYREEE (reference sequence). This CDR3 is built from 17 residues. DNA for the CDR3: TGTGCCAGCAGCTCACAGGTGGGACAGCCTAACACCGGGGGGCTGTTTTTT. Translated: CASSSQVGQPNTGGLFF.

V is TRBV6-5 and J is TRBJ1-5; D is unclear. Trimming stripped 7 bases from V and 4 bases from J, with 11 bases between. The CDR3 is 13 amino acids. The V gene's germline CDR1 is MNHEY and CDR2 SVGAGI. The chain's CDR3 is CASKGAGNQPQHF. The CDR3, as DNA: TGTGCCAGCAAAGGAGCCGGGAATCAGCCCCAGCATTTT.

Concerning this clone itself: One junction end does not reproduce the germline sequence, and a read error may be involved. The chain carries TRBV7-9 and TRBJ2-2; weak D call: TRBD1 (5 bases). Germline CDR1 reads SEHNR; CDR2 reads FQNEAQ (reference sequence). The CDR3 is 14 amino acids. CDR3 loop: CSSSFIGATGELFF. CDR3 coding DNA: TGTTCCAGCAGCTTTATAGGGGCCACCGGGGAGCTGTTTTTT.

This clone came up a few times. This chain links TRBV6-9 with TRBJ1-6; D may be TRBD1 (5 bases). The CDR3 loop spans 18 amino acids. Germline V gene sequence: CDR1 MNHGY, CDR2 SVAAGI. V was clipped by 7 bases and J by 0 bases, with 19 bases between them. The CDR3 coding sequence is TGTGCCAGCACCCCTAGCGGGCAGGGAAGCTCCTATAATTCACCCCTCCACTTT. Protein: CASTPSGQGSSYNSPLHF.

This chain connects TRBV7-9 to TRBJ2-7; 13 bases are shared with TRBD2. CDR3 length: 16 residues. The junction had 9 bases not matched to a gene; V was cut back by 6 bases and J by 4 bases. The germline V gene has CDR1 SEHNR and CDR2 FQNEAQ (reference sequence). In DNA form, the CDR3 reads TGTGCCAGCAGTCCTAACCGGACTAGCGGGAGTTACGAGCAGTACTTC. This gives the protein CASSPNRTSGSYEQYF.

In this sample, this clone turned up a few times. V is TRBV7-6 and J is TRBJ2-1, with 8 bases identical to TRBD2. The CDR3 covers 15 residues. The V gene's germline CDR1 is SGHVS and CDR2 FNYEAQ. V lost 0 bases, J lost 9 bases, and 7 bases stayed unmatched. The CDR3 loop reads CASSLAAGLAPEQFF. For the CDR3, the DNA is TGTGCCAGCAGCTTAGCCGCTGGACTAGCCCCTGAGCAGTTCTTC.

The chain carries TRBV30 and TRBJ1-5; D not certain. CDR3 length: 13 residues. Germline V gene sequence: CDR1 GTSNPN, CDR2 SVGIG (reference sequence). V gave up 4 bases and J gave up 6 bases, with 13 bases separating them. CDR3 protein: CAWNQDTIQPQHF. CDR3 nucleotides: TGTGCCTGGAACCAGGATACCATTCAGCCCCAGCATTTT.

This rearrangement joins TRBV7-9 to TRBJ2-7; a weak D match, TRBD2 (5 bases). Germline CDR1 SEHNR, CDR2 FQNEAQ (reference sequence). This CDR3 region has 13 residues. Trimming stripped 5 bases from V and 0 bases from J, with 8 bases between. The CDR3 loop is CASSPGISYEQYF. CDR3 nucleotides: TGTGCCAGCAGCCCCGGGATCTCCTACGAGCAGTACTTC.

V is TRBV7-8 and J is TRBJ2-2, with 10 bases fitting TRBD2. The CDR3 length is 19 residues. CDR1 and CDR2 from the germline V gene are SGHVS and FQNEAQ. With V trimmed by 3 bases and J by 5 bases, 15 bases remained unmatched. CDR3 residues: CASSFPTQSGRAETGELFF. The CDR3 coding sequence is TGTGCCAGCAGCTTTCCTACTCAAAGCGGGAGGGCCGAAACCGGGGAGCTGTTTTTT.

The chain couples TRBV7-9 to TRBJ1-6, with 10 bases lining up with TRBD1. Germline CDR1 reads SEHNR; CDR2 reads FQNEAQ (reference sequence). The CDR3 is made up of 15 amino acids. V lost 5 bases to trimming and J lost 7 bases; unmatched junction nucleotides: 5. CDR3 DNA: TGTGCCAGCAGCCCCCAGACAGGGGGCAATTCACCCCTCCACTTT. Its translation: CASSPQTGGNSPLHF.

The chain carries TRBV7-9 and TRBJ2-3; 10 bases agree with TRBD1. The V and J ends lost 1 base and 4 bases, in that order; junction bases with no gene match: 2. Looked up from germline, CDR1 is SEHNR and CDR2 is FQNEAQ (reference sequence). The CDR3 has 15 amino acids. The CDR3 DNA reads as TGTGCCAGCAGCTTAGAGGGGACAGGGGCAGATACGCAGTATTTT. This sequence encodes CASSLEGTGADTQYF.